The 31 T cell receptor beta chains presented below share a single source sample, sequenced in a study of T cells after posttransplantation cyclophosphamide. The data were produced by immunoSEQ multiplex PCR, yet TCRdb's version contains in-frame clones alone and is incomplete. The sample shows 25,000 to 35,000 clones, none of them appearing just once. The sample comprised PBMCs. The receptors shown here come from a woman aged 25-40 years in good health and a related stem cell transplant donor.

This clone has a handful of counts. The V call is TRBV9, the J call TRBJ2-5; 9 nucleotides line up with TRBD1. The CDR3 has 16 residues. Trimming cost V 1 base and J 1 base; bases outside gene matches: 5. Germline V gives CDR1 SGDLS, CDR2 YYNGEE. The CDR3, as DNA: TGTGCCAGCAGCGTAAGGGGGGACAGGGCCCAAGAGACCCAGTACTTC. Translation: CASSVRGDRAQETQYF.

This chain connects TRBV7-2 to TRBJ2-3; 12 bases agree with TRBD2. The V segment lost 8 bases and the J segment 1 base; nucleotides outside the gene matches: 10. The germline V gene has CDR1 SGHTA and CDR2 FQGNSA. The CDR3 sequence is 17 residues long. This chain's CDR3 is CASAKRSSGGGTDTQYF. Written as DNA, the CDR3 is TGTGCCAGCGCCAAAAGATCTAGCGGGGGGGGCACAGATACGCAGTATTTT.

This clone turned up a few times. The chain couples TRBV29-1 to TRBJ1-2; the D is unclear. The CDR3 covers 14 residues. Germline CDR1 reads SQVTM; CDR2 reads ANQGSEA. With 6 bases removed from V and 5 bases from J, the gap between germline ends came to 19 bases. CDR3 nucleotides: TGCAGCGTGGCGGGCCCCGGAGGGAGGTATGGCTACACCTTC. Amino acid sequence: CSVAGPGGRYGYTF. Variable domain in full (rest from reference TRBV29-1 and TRBJ1-2): SAVISQKPSRDICQRGTSLTIQCQVDSQVTMMFWYRQQPGQSLTLIATANQGSEATYESGFVIDKFPISRPNLTFSTLTVSNMSPEDSSIYLCSVAGPGGRYGYTFGSGTRLTVV.

This clone was found many times. The J gene is TRBJ2-1, the V gene TRBV7-9; TRBD2 aligns across 12 bases. J was trimmed by 3 bases and V by 4 bases; bases with no gene match: 13. The V gene's germline CDR1 is SEHNR and CDR2 FQNEAQ (reference sequence). The CDR3 has 19 residues. CDR3 coding DNA: TGTGCCAGCAGCTCAACCCTAGCGGGGGGGTTAGGCATCTACAATGAGCAGTTCTTC. Protein sequence: CASSSTLAGGLGIYNEQFF.

The table lists this clone with many counts. The rearrangement uses TRBV20-1 and TRBJ1-1; 11 nucleotides match TRBD1. The CDR3 consists of 11 residues. Germline loops: CDR1 DFQATT, CDR2 SNEGSKA (reference sequence). The CDR3: CRGTGGTEAFF. The CDR3 DNA reads TGCAGGGGGACAGGGGGCACTGAAGCTTTCTTT.

This clone was recorded many times. The CDR3 protein is CASRWDNTYEQYF. The CDR3 DNA reads as TGTGCCAGCAGGTGGGACAACACCTACGAGCAGTACTTC. The J gene is TRBJ2-7, the V gene TRBV2; TRBD1 might be the D (6 bases). V was clipped by 6 bases and J by 2 bases, with 11 bases between them. Germline CDR1 and CDR2: SNHLY and FYNNEI. CDR3 length: 13 amino acids. Full variable domain (rest looked up from reference TRBV2 and TRBJ2-7): EPEVTQTPSHQVTQMGQEVILRCVPISNHLYFYWYRQILGQKVEFLVSFYNNEISEKSEIFDDQFSVERPDGSNFTLKIRSTKLEDSAMYFCASRWDNTYEQYFGPGTRLTVT.

This clone came up many times. The rearrangement joins TRBV18 to TRBJ1-1; TRBD1 might be the D (5 bases). The V and J ends lost 1 base and 3 bases respectively, with 9 bases between them. The CDR3 is 14 amino acids. Germline loops: CDR1 KGHSH, CDR2 LQKENI. CDR3: CASSPQGLHTEAFF. CDR3 nucleotide sequence: TGTGCCAGCTCACCACAGGGGCTGCACACTGAAGCTTTCTTT.

This clone was recorded at least ten times. Here the CDR3 reads CASSYPGQGFSNQPQHF. CDR3 sequence (DNA): TGTGCCAGCAGCTACCCGGGACAGGGGTTTTCCAATCAGCCCCAGCATTTT. The chain is built from TRBV12-3 or TRBV12-4 and TRBJ1-5, with 10 bases matching TRBD1. Germline trimming cut 6 bases from V and 3 bases from J; bases unmatched to any gene: 11. This CDR3 comprises 17 residues.

This clone was found many times. The rearrangement links TRBV4-3 to TRBJ1-1; no clear D gene. V was cut by 0 bases and J by 5 bases, with 7 bases left in between. Per germline, CDR1 LGHNA and CDR2 YSLEER. CDR3 length: 13 residues. The CDR3 bases are TGCGCCAGCAGCCAAGATGGACTAACTGAAGCTTTCTTT. The encoded protein is CASSQDGLTEAFF.

This clone came up a few times. The chain recombines TRBV4-2 with TRBJ2-5, with TRBD2 as a possible D gene (5 bases). V was clipped by 4 bases and J by 2 bases, with 20 bases between them. CDR3 size: 17 residues. Germline values: CDR1 LGHNA, CDR2 YNFKEQ. Here the CDR3 DNA reads TGTGCCAGCAGCCGTAGGTGGCGAGCGGAGGATCAAGAGACCCAGTACTTC. This translates into CASSRRWRAEDQETQYF.

This clone was observed a few times. This chain joins TRBV5-4 and TRBJ1-1, with 9 positions matching TRBD1. With 0 bases clipped from V and 7 bases from J, the junction kept 10 bases outside the gene matches. Germline assignment: CDR1 SGHNT and CDR2 YYREEE (reference sequence). The CDR3 spans 16 residues. The CDR3 coding sequence is TGTGCCAGCAGCTTGGGTTCTGTACAGGGGGCGGTTGAAGCTTTCTTT. This encodes CASSLGSVQGAVEAFF.

This clone was picked up many times. The rearrangement links TRBV7-2 to TRBJ2-1, with D hard to call. Deletions cut 6 bases from V and 9 bases from J, with 9 bases between. The CDR3 is 11 amino acids. Germline V lookup: CDR1 SGHTA, CDR2 FQGNSA. The CDR3 nucleotides are TGTGCCAGCAGTTTCGTTCTTGAGCAGTTCTTC. This gives the protein CASSFVLEQFF. The full variable domain, with the rest looked up from reference TRBV7-2 and TRBJ2-1, is GAGVSQSPSNKVTEKGKDVELRCDPISGHTALYWYRQSLGQGLEFLIYFQGNSAPDKSGLPSDRFSAERTGGSVSTLTIQRTQQEDSAVYLCASSFVLEQFFGPGTRLTVL.

The chain couples TRBV7-6 to TRBJ2-3; D unresolved. Trimming took 5 bases from V and 2 from J, leaving 8 bases between them. This CDR3 is built from 13 residues. Germline V gives CDR1 SGHVS, CDR2 FNYEAQ. In DNA, the CDR3 is TGTGCCAGCAGCCCGCGATACACAGATACGCAGTATTTT. Protein sequence: CASSPRYTDTQYF. The variable domain in full, with the rest retrieved from reference TRBV7-6 and TRBJ2-3, is GAGVSQSPRYKVTKRGQDVALRCDPISGHVSLYWYRQALGQGPEFLTYFNYEAQQDKSGLPNDRFSAERPEGSISTLTIQRTEQRDSAMYRCASSPRYTDTQYFGPGTRLTVL.

The table lists this clone with many counts. The chain carries TRBV4-3 and TRBJ1-4; 11 bases fit TRBD1. The J segment lost 7 bases and the V segment lost 2 bases, leaving 3 bases of the junction unmatched. CDR1 and CDR2 (germline): LGHNA, YSLEER. CDR3 length: 15 residues. The CDR3 DNA is TGCGCCAGCAGCCAACGGACAGGGGGCCGTGAAAAACTGTTTTTT. It yields the protein CASSQRTGGREKLFF.

The chain has TRBV7-2 and TRBJ2-7, with D perhaps matching TRBD1 (6 bases). CDR1 is SGHTA, CDR2 FQGNSA, per germline. The CDR3 is 14 amino acids. Trimming stripped 4 bases from V and 5 bases from J, with 15 bases between. The CDR3 reads CASSSAGVRNEQYF. The DNA of the CDR3 is TGTGCCAGCAGCTCTGCAGGGGTTAGGAACGAGCAGTACTTC.

This clone was observed at least ten times. The rearrangement links TRBV7-9 to TRBJ1-6; D gene ambiguous. This CDR3 is 14 amino acids long. Per the germline V gene, CDR1 is SEHNR and CDR2 is FQNEAQ (reference sequence). V dropped 1 base and J dropped 4 bases, with 5 bases sitting between them. The CDR3 sequence is CASSLEGYNSPLHF. In DNA form, the CDR3 reads TGTGCCAGCAGCTTAGAAGGTTATAATTCACCCCTCCACTTT.

V gene TRBV29-1 combines with J gene TRBJ1-3, with TRBD1 matching over 7 bases. This CDR3 has 13 residues. Unmatched junction bases numbered 4, after V lost 4 bases and J lost 4 bases. Looked up from germline, CDR1 is SQVTM and CDR2 is ANQGSEA. DNA for the CDR3: TGCAGCGTTGTGACAGGGTCCGGAAACACCATATATTTT. This translates into CSVVTGSGNTIYF.

This clone was seen at least ten times. This rearrangement joins TRBV6-5 to TRBJ1-6; D might be TRBD1 (6 bases). The CDR3 contains 16 residues. Germline assignment: CDR1 MNHEY and CDR2 SVGAGI. Trimming took off 0 bases at V and 9 bases at J, with 15 bases between the two ends. The CDR3 DNA follows: TGTGCCAGCAGTTACTCGGAGGGGGACGGTAGTTCACCCCTCCACTTT. Its translation: CASSYSEGDGSSPLHF.

Ten or more counts support this clone. The chain carries TRBV19 and TRBJ2-2; 8 nucleotides line up with TRBD1. Germline assignment: CDR1 LNHDA and CDR2 SQIVND (reference sequence). V shed 7 bases, J shed 6 bases, and the junction held 16 bases outside the gene matches. The CDR3 has 17 amino acids. The CDR3 spells CASTPTGVLGFAGELFF. DNA for the CDR3: TGTGCCAGTACCCCGACAGGGGTACTCGGATTCGCCGGGGAGCTGTTTTTT.

This clone was seen ten or more times. The chain recombines TRBV2 with TRBJ2-1; D unclear. Between the trimmed V and J ends, which lost 4 bases and 7 bases, there was a span of 5 bases. CDR1 SNHLY and CDR2 FYNNEI come from the germline V gene. CDR3 size: 11 residues. The CDR3: CASSARNEQFF. CDR3 bases: TGTGCCAGCAGTGCGAGGAATGAGCAGTTCTTC.

This clone was detected ten times or more. The rearrangement links TRBV7-9 to TRBJ2-5, with TRBD1 matching 8 bases. The CDR3 sequence is 14 residues long. After removal of 4 bases from V and 4 bases from J, the junction contained 5 bases not matched to a gene. Germline lookup yields CDR1 SEHNR and CDR2 FQNEAQ (reference sequence). The CDR3 DNA reads TGTGCCAGCAGCTACGGACAGGGAGGAGAGACCCAGTACTTC. As protein: CASSYGQGGETQYF.

The V call is TRBV5-1, the J call TRBJ1-3; TRBD1 agrees at 10 bases. Germline CDR1 is SGHRS and CDR2 is YFSETQ. The CDR3 is 15 residues long. Germline trimming cut 4 bases from V and 4 bases from J; bases unmatched to any gene: 5. CDR3 in amino acids: CASSDGTGAGNTIYF. The DNA of the CDR3 is TGCGCCAGCAGCGACGGGACAGGGGCCGGAAACACCATATATTTT.

This clone was seen only a few times. V gene TRBV9 combines with J gene TRBJ2-2; TRBD1 aligns across 10 bases. The CDR3 consists of 16 residues. Germline lookup yields CDR1 SGDLS and CDR2 YYNGEE. The V and J ends lost 6 bases and 4 bases, in that order; junction bases with no gene match: 9. DNA for the CDR3: TGTGCCAGCAACCCCTCGGGACAGGGGATCACCGGGGAGCTGTTTTTT. Protein: CASNPSGQGITGELFF.

The sample holds many counts of this clone. The V gene is TRBV27, the J gene TRBJ1-2, with 7 bases identical to TRBD1. The CDR3 totals 14 residues. The ends lost 2 bases at V and 4 bases at J; junction bases unmatched: 4. Germline V CDR1 and CDR2: MNHEY, SMNVEV (reference sequence). In DNA form, the CDR3 reads TGTGCCAGCAGTTTACCACAGGGGTCCTATGGCTACACCTTC. Translation: CASSLPQGSYGYTF.

This clone was detected a few times. V gene TRBV7-8 combines with J gene TRBJ2-4; 7 bases match TRBD2. In germline, CDR1 is SGHVS, CDR2 FQNEAQ. V shed 1 base, J shed 2 bases, and the junction held 8 bases outside the gene matches. The CDR3 is 17 residues long. The CDR3 here is CASSLVRFGGSKNIQYF. The CDR3, as DNA: TGTGCCAGCAGCTTAGTCAGGTTCGGGGGGTCCAAAAACATTCAGTACTTC.

This clone was seen repeatedly, ten times or more. The chain joins TRBV7-9 to TRBJ1-1, with 8 bases lining up with TRBD1. This CDR3 has 15 amino acids. After removal of 5 bases from V and 4 bases from J, the junction contained 9 bases not matched to a gene. Germline values: CDR1 SEHNR, CDR2 FQNEAQ (reference sequence). The CDR3 nucleotides read TGTGCCAGCAGCCAACCTCAGGGGGCAGGCACTGAAGCTTTCTTT. It specifies CASSQPQGAGTEAFF.

Ten or more counts support this clone. CDR3 nucleotide sequence: TGCGCCAGCAGCCGGGGGGCATCGTCTGGAAACACCATATATTTT. Residues: CASSRGASSGNTIYF. The J gene is TRBJ1-3, the V gene TRBV5-1, with D perhaps matching TRBD1 (6 bases). CDR3 length equals 15 residues. Trimming took 4 bases from V and 1 from J, leaving 12 bases between them. Germline CDR1 reads SGHRS; CDR2 reads YFSETQ.

This clone was counted ten times or more. The rearrangement joins TRBV2 to TRBJ2-5; perhaps TRBD1 as D (6 bases). The CDR3 spans 16 residues. With 5 bases removed from V and 4 bases from J, the gap between germline ends came to 20 bases. Germline CDR1 and CDR2: SNHLY and FYNNEI. DNA of the CDR3: TGTGCCAGCAGTTATTTTGGGGGCGAGGACCTAGAGACCCAGTACTTC. Translated, it gives CASSYFGGEDLETQYF.

This clone was seen a handful of times. The chain combines TRBV5-1 with TRBJ2-3; TRBD2 agrees at 10 bases. Germline V lookup: CDR1 SGHRS, CDR2 YFSETQ. The CDR3 is made up of 16 amino acids. Unmatched junction bases numbered 9, after V lost 3 bases and J lost 5 bases. CDR3 bases: TGCGCCAGCAGCTCAGCGGGGGGGCTAATGGGAGATACGCAGTATTTT. Amino acid sequence: CASSSAGGLMGDTQYF. Using reference TRBV5-1 and TRBJ2-3 for the parts outside the CDR3, the full variable domain is KAGVTQTPRYLIKTRGQQVTLSCSPISGHRSVSWYQQTPGQGLQFLFEYFSETQRNKGNFPGRFSGRQFSNSRSEMNVSTLELGDSALYLCASSSAGGLMGDTQYFGPGTRLTVL.

In its sample, this clone was seen many times. J is TRBJ1-2 and V is TRBV9; 7 bases map to TRBD1. CDR1 SGDLS and CDR2 YYNGEE come from the germline V gene. Unmatched junction bases numbered 7, after V lost 4 bases and J lost 4 bases. The CDR3 runs to 14 residues. The DNA of the CDR3 is TGTGCCAGCAGCCCTTGGGACAGTCCCTATGGCTACACCTTC. Translating gives CASSPWDSPYGYTF.

This clone was observed many times. This chain joins TRBV5-1 and TRBJ2-4; D possibly corresponds to TRBD2 (7 bases). Germline V gene lookup returns CDR1 SGHRS and CDR2 YFSETQ. The length of the CDR3 is 15 residues. V lost 4 bases and J 6 bases, leaving 17 bases between the germline ends. The CDR3 is CASSLEGGLGNIQYF. The CDR3 nucleotides are TGCGCCAGCAGCCTAGAGGGGGGGCTTGGAAACATTCAGTACTTC.